The next 21 T cell receptor beta chains were all read from a single sample in a study of blood T cell repertoires in COVID-19. The method was immunoSEQ multiplex PCR; TCRdb's version includes in-frame clones alone and lacks a portion of them. The sample has 150,000 or so clones; 84% are singletons. Sequencing used PBMCs or T cells enriched from blood (not recorded which). These receptors all come from a woman between 50 and 59 years old who had been exposed to COVID-19.

The chain employs TRBV6-5 and TRBJ1-1; 8 nucleotides line up with TRBD1. Trimming took 6 bases from V and 9 from J; bases not matched to a gene: 12. CDR1 and CDR2 from the germline V gene are MNHEY and SVGAGI. This CDR3 is 14 amino acids long. The CDR3 loop reads CASSNAGRGLKAFF. The CDR3 DNA reads as TGTGCCAGCAGCAACGCAGGCAGGGGGCTGAAAGCTTTCTTT.

This chain joins TRBV5-1 and TRBJ2-7; D is possibly TRBD1 (5 bases). V lost 3 bases to trimming and J lost 0 bases, with 13 bases between them. Germline values: CDR1 SGHRS, CDR2 YFSETQ. This CDR3 comprises 15 residues. CDR3 residues: CASSSQTGVSYEQYF. In DNA form, the CDR3 reads TGCGCCAGCAGCTCGCAAACAGGAGTCTCCTACGAGCAGTACTTC.

V is TRBV7-9 and J is TRBJ2-6; TRBD1 aligns across 10 bases. V shed 0 bases, J shed 4 bases, and the junction held 9 bases outside the gene matches. Germline-derived CDR1 and CDR2 are SEHNR and FQNEAQ (reference sequence). The CDR3 loop spans 19 amino acids. CDR3 DNA sequence: TGTGCCAGCAGCTTAGCCCCGGGACAGGGGTCGCCCGGGGCCAACGTCCTGACTTTC. Amino acids: CASSLAPGQGSPGANVLTF.

This clone was detected only a few times. V usage is TRBV10-3 and J usage is TRBJ2-7; 11 nucleotides agree with TRBD1. With V trimmed by 4 bases and J by 2 bases, 16 bases remained unmatched. The CDR3 has 19 residues. The germline gives CDR1 ENHRY, CDR2 SYGVKD. The CDR3 nucleotides read TGTGCCATCAGTGGGCCCGGTGAGGGACAGGGGGTGCTAGCCTACGAGCAGTACTTC. Its protein product is CAISGPGEGQGVLAYEQYF.

The V call is TRBV19, the J call TRBJ2-1; 13 positions match TRBD2. Germline V CDR1 and CDR2: LNHDA, SQIVND (reference sequence). CDR3 length equals 15 residues. V was pared by 5 bases and J by 7 bases, with 5 bases of the junction left unmatched. CDR3 loop: CASSSGLAGTNEQFF. The DNA of the CDR3 is TGTGCCAGTAGTTCGGGACTAGCGGGGACGAATGAGCAGTTCTTC.

V gene TRBV6-1 combines with J gene TRBJ2-7; the match to TRBD2 covers 7 bases. V was pared by 3 bases and J by 5 bases, with 10 bases of the junction left unmatched. The CDR3 has 15 amino acids. Looked up from germline, CDR1 is MNHNS and CDR2 is SASEGT. The CDR3 reads CASSEGGRVVHEQYF. The CDR3, as DNA: TGTGCCAGCAGTGAGGGGGGGAGGGTGGTCCACGAGCAGTACTTC.

The rearrangement joins TRBV15 to TRBJ1-5; D is perhaps TRBD1 (5 bases). Germline CDR1 is LNHNV and CDR2 is YYDKDF (reference sequence). The CDR3 runs 19 residues. V lost 7 bases, J lost 0 bases, and 25 bases lay in between. The CDR3, as DNA: TGTGCCACCAACCGGGCAGCGGGAAGAGGGGCTATTAGCAATCAGCCCCAGCATTTT. Its protein product is CATNRAAGRGAISNQPQHF.

This clone was seen a handful of times. The V gene is TRBV2, the J gene TRBJ2-5; the D gene is possibly TRBD2 (7 bases). CDR1 and CDR2 (germline): SNHLY, FYNNEI. Trimming removed 3 bases at V and 5 bases at J, with 19 bases between. The CDR3 has 16 residues. In DNA form, the CDR3 reads TGTGCCAGCAGTGACCCGAAGGAGGGGGGGCTTGAGACCCAGTACTTC. Protein sequence: CASSDPKEGGLETQYF.

The chain recombines TRBV19 with TRBJ1-1, with a tentative D call TRBD1 (5 bases). Germline CDR1 LNHDA, CDR2 SQIVND (reference sequence). V dropped 7 bases and J dropped 4 bases, with 16 bases sitting between them. The CDR3 contains 14 residues. The CDR3 bases are TGTGCCAGTATCCCGGAGGGGCAGGGCACTGAAGCTTTCTTT. Encoded protein: CASIPEGQGTEAFF.

V and J are TRBV12-3 or TRBV12-4 and TRBJ2-1, with a tentative D call TRBD2 (5 bases). The germline V and J ends were trimmed by 6 bases and 8 bases, with 8 bases remaining between them. CDR3 length: 11 amino acids. CDR3 protein: CASRIGDEQFF. The CDR3 DNA is TGTGCCAGCAGGATCGGGGATGAGCAGTTCTTC.

The chain is built from TRBV7-9 and TRBJ1-3; D is ambiguous. The length of the CDR3 is 14 residues. The V gene lost 11 bases and the J gene lost 0 bases, with 14 bases spanning the gap. CDR1 is SEHNR, CDR2 FQNEAQ, per germline (reference sequence). CDR3: CACQLTNSGNTIYF. CDR3 in DNA: TGTGCCTGCCAACTGACAAACTCTGGAAACACCATATATTTT.

The rearrangement uses TRBV7-9 and TRBJ2-5, with 9 bases fitting TRBD1. With 11 bases clipped from V and 2 bases from J, the junction kept 9 bases outside the gene matches. Germline V gene sequence: CDR1 SEHNR, CDR2 FQNEAQ (reference sequence). This CDR3 region has 14 residues. The CDR3 spells CAGDREGTQETQYF. In DNA, the CDR3 is TGTGCCGGGGACAGGGAGGGAACACAAGAGACCCAGTACTTC.

The chain carries TRBV7-2 and TRBJ2-5; 10 bases match TRBD2. Germline V gene sequence: CDR1 SGHTA, CDR2 FQGNSA. J was trimmed by 4 bases and V by 1 base; bases with no gene match: 6. The CDR3 spans 16 residues. CDR3 loop: CASSLGGSSGRETQYF. The CDR3 coding sequence is TGTGCCAGCAGCTTAGGGGGCTCTAGCGGGAGAGAGACCCAGTACTTC.

This rearrangement joins TRBV6-5 to TRBJ2-1, with TRBD2 identical over 7 bases. V dropped 4 bases and J dropped 9; count of bases not matched to a gene: 12. Germline assignment: CDR1 MNHEY and CDR2 SVGAGI. There are 15 residues in the CDR3. CDR3 coding DNA: TGTGCCAGCAGTTTGTGGGAGGGCCCGTCTTCTGAGCAGTTCTTC. Amino acids: CASSLWEGPSSEQFF.

This chain joins TRBV3-1 (or the pseudogene TRBV3-2) and TRBJ2-7; 11 bases fit TRBD2. CDR3 length: 19 amino acids. CDR1 is LGHDT, CDR2 YNNKEL, per germline (reference sequence). V was pared by 5 bases and J by 7 bases, with 22 bases of the junction left unmatched. In DNA, the CDR3 is TGTGCCAGCAGCGTCGCGGGACGGAAGCTGCAACTAGCGGGAGTTGAGCAGTACTTC. Protein product: CASSVAGRKLQLAGVEQYF.

The rearrangement links TRBV28 to TRBJ1-2; D call uncertain. In germline, CDR1 is MDHEN, CDR2 SYDVKM. This CDR3 comprises 13 residues. Trimming cost V 3 bases and J 4 bases, with 9 bases left between them. In DNA, the CDR3 is TGTGCCAGCAGTTTGACCGGGAGCTATGGCTACACCTTC. Translation gives CASSLTGSYGYTF.

This chain uses TRBV9 with TRBJ1-3, with 7 bases that match TRBD1. V dropped 3 bases and J dropped 3; count of bases not matched to a gene: 3. Germline CDR1 and CDR2: SGDLS and YYNGEE. The CDR3 runs 14 residues. In DNA form, the CDR3 reads TGTGCCAGCAGCGACAGGGGAAATGGAAACACCATATATTTT. Translated, it gives CASSDRGNGNTIYF.

The rearrangement joins TRBV4-3 to TRBJ1-1; D remains ambiguous. The CDR3 covers 16 residues. V gave up 0 bases and J gave up 2 bases, with 13 bases separating them. CDR1 and CDR2 from the germline V gene are LGHNA and YSLEER. In DNA, the CDR3 is TGCGCCAGCAGCCAAGATCACTCGAGGAGCAACACTGAAGCTTTCTTT. This sequence encodes CASSQDHSRSNTEAFF.

The V gene is TRBV3-1 (or the pseudogene TRBV3-2), the J gene TRBJ2-5, with 9 bases fitting TRBD2. The CDR3 is 16 amino acids. Germline V CDR1 and CDR2: LGHDT, YNNKEL (reference sequence). V gave up 1 base and J gave up 4 bases; unmatched junction bases: 7. CDR3 amino acids: CASSQVRGGRGETQYF. The CDR3 region has the DNA TGTGCCAGCAGCCAAGTGCGGGGGGGCCGGGGAGAGACCCAGTACTTC.

The CDR3 protein is CASSLAGGFNTGELFF. DNA of the CDR3: TGTGCCAGCAGTCTAGCGGGGGGCTTTAACACCGGGGAGCTGTTTTTT. V usage is TRBV2 and J usage is TRBJ2-2; 11 bases map to TRBD2. The V gene end was trimmed by 5 bases and the J gene end by 2 bases; junction bases not matched to a gene: 4. The germline V gene encodes CDR1 SNHLY and CDR2 FYNNEI. This CDR3 is built from 16 residues.

Only one count was recorded for this clone. This chain uses TRBV14 with TRBJ2-3, with D possibly TRBD2 on 5 matching bases. With 3 bases removed from V and 6 bases from J, the gap between germline ends came to 16 bases. The CDR3 is 15 amino acids. Germline V gene sequence: CDR1 SGHDN, CDR2 FVKESK. The CDR3 bases are TGTGCCAGCAGCCAGGATGCGGGTCGCTGGGATACGCAGTATTTT. As protein: CASSQDAGRWDTQYF.